This T cell receptor (beta chain) was recovered during a study of shared clonotypes between healthy human individuals. Findings and limits, study-wide: Lower generation probabilities were found for non-shared clonotypes than for those shared by all four donors.

In the case of this clone: Its antigen is not known.

Only Caucasian adults living in Nashville, Tennessee made up the donor group. Investigators divided CD4+ cells into CD45RA+ naive and CD45RA-negative memory subsets. The CDR3 is 11 residues long. Trimming shortened V by 2 bases and J by 7 bases, and 4 bases separated the two germline ends. CDR1 and CDR2 from the germline V gene are SGHNT and YYREEE (reference sequence). Clones were sequenced by immunoSEQ multiplex PCR, and TCRdb holds only the in-frame ones, with some missing. Among 2 million to 2.5 million clones, 90% to 95% were seen once, and the ten largest hold about 0.39%. The sequence derives from a man aged 18 to 29 in good health. Some clones in this sample may be carry-over from other donors' samples. Sample: naive CD4+ T cells from PBMCs. Subset indicated: CD45RA+ positively selected. The chain links TRBV5-4 to TRBJ2-1; the D is unclear. The CDR3 reads CASSFQNEQFF. CDR3 nucleotides: TGTGCCAGCAGCTTCCAAAATGAGCAGTTCTTC.